The 15 T cell receptor beta chains below all came from one sample that was sequenced in a study of response to subunit inactivated influenza vaccine. TCRdb passed the RT-PCR reads through MiXCR, listing each CDR3 protein once. This sample has 170,000 or so distinct CDR3 sequences, with over 8.5% found just once. The source material was CD8+ T cells sorted from PBMCs, sampled roughly 24 months after vaccination. The receptors stem from a man between 50 and 75 years old who received an inactivated influenza vaccine.

This clonotype has a handful of counts. V usage is TRBV4-1 and J usage is TRBJ1-6; maybe TRBD1 (5 bases). Germline CDR1 is MGHRA and CDR2 is YSYEKL. The V end was cut by 2 bases, the J end by 9 bases, with 14 bases between. The CDR3 runs to 15 residues. CDR3 sequence: CASSQLGLSGSPLHF. CDR3 bases: TGCGCCAGCAGCCAACTGGGACTGTCAGGTTCACCCCTCCACTTT.

This clonotype was observed at least ten times. A read error may explain this, as a much larger clone is one base away. The rearrangement uses TRBV12-3 or TRBV12-4 and TRBJ2-1; TRBD2 matches at 8 bases. This CDR3 is built from 19 residues. CDR3 region: CTCCFGPVGGRIPYNEQFF. CDR3 coding DNA: TGTACCTGCTGTTTCGGGCCTGTCGGCGGGAGGATACCCTACAATGAGCAGTTCTTC.

The CDR3 nucleotides are TGTGCCAGCAGCCCAAGGGCGGGAGAATTTGTCGAGCAGTACTTC. It codes for CASSPRAGEFVEQYF. The chain uses TRBV9 and TRBJ2-7; the match to TRBD2 covers 7 bases. The junction had 13 bases not matched to a gene; V was cut back by 4 bases and J by 6 bases. The germline gives CDR1 SGDLS, CDR2 YYNGEE. The CDR3 totals 15 residues.

This clonotype has more than one count but fewer than ten. The chain couples TRBV28 to TRBJ2-7; tentatively, D is TRBD1 (5 bases). V was cut by 3 bases and J by 2 bases, with 8 bases left in between. Germline CDR1 MDHEN, CDR2 SYDVKM. The CDR3 loop spans 13 amino acids. CDR3 in DNA: TGTGCCAGCAGTTTTCACAGGACCTACGAGCAGTACTTC. This translates into CASSFHRTYEQYF.

The V call is TRBV10-2, the J call TRBJ2-2; D uncertain. V was trimmed by 6 bases and J by 7 bases, leaving 6 bases between them. The CDR3 sequence is 11 residues long. CDR1 and CDR2 from the germline V gene are WSHSY and SAAADI. CDR3 residues: CASRAYGELFF. DNA for the CDR3: TGCGCCAGCAGGGCCTACGGGGAGCTGTTTTTT.

This clonotype showed up just a few times. The CDR3 region is CSARGEGSYNEQFF. CDR3 DNA: TGCAGTGCTAGAGGCGAGGGCTCCTACAATGAGCAGTTCTTC. The chain links TRBV20-1 to TRBJ2-1; possible D gene TRBD2, 5 bases. The CDR3 has 14 residues. Germline V gene data show CDR1 as DFQATT and CDR2 as SNEGSKA (reference sequence). V was trimmed by 1 base and J by 0 bases, leaving 7 bases between them.

The V and J genes are TRBV28 and TRBJ1-1; TRBD1 is a possible D gene (5 bases). Deletions cut 6 bases from V and 4 bases from J, with 15 bases between. This CDR3 is 14 amino acids long. CDR1 and CDR2 from the germline V gene are MDHEN and SYDVKM. The CDR3 sequence: CASSTPRGGTEAFF. The CDR3 nucleotides are TGTGCCAGCAGCACCCCGCGGGGCGGCACTGAAGCTTTCTTT.

The V gene is TRBV30, the J gene TRBJ1-2; 7 nucleotides agree with TRBD1. The V and J ends lost 2 bases and 3 bases, in that order; junction bases with no gene match: 6. The germline CDR1 and CDR2 sequences are GTSNPN and SVGIG (reference sequence). There are 14 residues in the CDR3. The CDR3 DNA sequence: TGTGCCTGGAGTCATATTGACAGGGACTATGGCTACACCTTC. This sequence encodes CAWSHIDRDYGYTF.

This chain joins TRBV4-3 and TRBJ2-7; 8 bases are shared with TRBD1. J lost 3 bases, V lost 3 bases, and 4 bases had no gene match. The CDR3 spans 14 residues. From germline, CDR1 is LGHNA and CDR2 YSLEER. The CDR3 here is CASSHSDRGYEQYF. The CDR3 DNA follows: TGCGCCAGCAGCCACTCCGACAGGGGCTACGAGCAGTACTTC.

The table lists this clonotype with a few counts. The chain links TRBV2 to TRBJ2-3; TRBD1 aligns across 9 bases. J was trimmed by 4 bases and V by 5 bases; bases with no gene match: 7. Germline CDR1 is SNHLY and CDR2 is FYNNEI. There are 15 residues in the CDR3. The CDR3 DNA is TGTGCCAGCAGTTTCTTGGACAGGGGTTCAGATACGCAGTATTTT. Amino acid sequence: CASSFLDRGSDTQYF.

This clonotype is medium-sized. This chain uses TRBV11-2 with TRBJ2-1, with D unresolved. The CDR3 contains 12 residues. V lost 1 base to trimming and J lost 10 bases, with 8 bases between them. Germline lookup yields CDR1 SGHAT and CDR2 FQNNGV. The CDR3 protein is CASSLGGVEQFF. Written as DNA, the CDR3 is TGTGCCAGCAGCTTAGGCGGTGTAGAGCAGTTCTTC.

This clonotype was seen at least ten times. This chain uses TRBV4-2 with TRBJ2-3; D is uncertain. From germline, CDR1 is LGHNA and CDR2 YNFKEQ. Trimming shortened V by 1 base and J by 2 bases, and 19 bases separated the two germline ends. This CDR3 has 18 residues. The CDR3 DNA sequence: TGTGCCAGCAGCCAAGGTTTCGGTGCAGGCATATTCACAGATACGCAGTATTTT. Translation: CASSQGFGAGIFTDTQYF.

This clonotype was counted many times. The chain carries TRBV12-3 or TRBV12-4 and TRBJ2-7, with D maybe TRBD1 (6 bases). Trimming took off 6 bases at V and 5 bases at J, with 14 bases between the two ends. CDR3 size: 13 residues. CDR3 nucleotide sequence: TGTGCCAGCAGCCTATACAGGGTTGACGAGCAGTACTTC. Translation gives CASSLYRVDEQYF.

This clonotype was recorded a few times. The V gene is TRBV6-2 or TRBV6-3, the J gene TRBJ2-7; D uncertain. Trimming left V 0 bases short and J 6 bases short, with 6 bases between. The CDR3 totals 12 residues. Germline V lookup: CDR1 MNHEY, CDR2 SVGEGT. CDR3 in amino acids: CASSYSSLEQYF. The CDR3 nucleotides are TGTGCCAGCAGTTACTCTTCCCTCGAGCAGTACTTC.

In this sample, this clonotype turned up a few times. The chain is built from TRBV10-2 and TRBJ2-7, with 9 bases lining up with TRBD1. V dropped 7 bases and J dropped 3; count of bases not matched to a gene: 7. This CDR3 comprises 14 residues. Germline assignment: CDR1 WSHSY and CDR2 SAAADI. CDR3 protein: CASTDGQGFYEQYF. Written as DNA, the CDR3 is TGCGCCAGCACCGATGGACAGGGGTTCTACGAGCAGTACTTC.